This T cell receptor (beta chain) was found in a study of cytomegalovirus exposure and HLA in healthy donors. Profiled with immunoSEQ multiplex PCR; TCRdb holds only in-frame clones, not every one. The data contain about 75,000 clones, around 85% of them singletons. The CDR3 is 13 residues long. The V gene's germline CDR1 is SGHRS and CDR2 YFSETQ. Trimming removed 4 bases from V and 0 bases from J, with 5 bases in between. The specimen sequenced was PBMCs. The clonotype originates from a man between 25 and 39 years old in good health and CMV-seronegative. This chain links TRBV5-1 with TRBJ1-3; D is undetermined. Written as DNA, the CDR3 is TGCGCCAGCAGCCATAGCTCTGGAAACACCATATATTTT. This translates into CASSHSSGNTIYF.